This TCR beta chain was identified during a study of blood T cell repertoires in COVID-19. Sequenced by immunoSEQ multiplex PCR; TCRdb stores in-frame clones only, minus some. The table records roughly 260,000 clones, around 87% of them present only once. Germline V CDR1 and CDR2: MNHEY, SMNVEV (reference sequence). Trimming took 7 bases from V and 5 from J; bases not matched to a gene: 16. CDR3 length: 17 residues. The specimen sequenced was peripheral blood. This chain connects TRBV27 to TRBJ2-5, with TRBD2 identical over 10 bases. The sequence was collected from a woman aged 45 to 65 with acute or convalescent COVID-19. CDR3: CASKMKKSGRALETQYF. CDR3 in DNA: TGTGCCAGCAAAATGAAGAAGAGCGGGAGGGCCTTGGAGACCCAGTACTTC.